Shown below are 13 T cell receptor beta chains from a single sample sequenced in a study of neoadjuvant nivolumab and ipilimumab in lung cancer. The protocol was immunoSEQ multiplex PCR, while the TCRdb copy is restricted to in-frame clones and leaves out a portion. The sample consists of approximately 19,000 clones, approximately 87% of them appearing once. Here the sequenced sample was peripheral blood, taken before neoadjuvant nivolumab, alone or with ipilimumab. Receptors were obtained from an adult with non-small cell lung cancer.

The J gene is TRBJ2-7, the V gene TRBV4-1; no reliable D call. Trimming took off 2 bases at V and 2 bases at J, with 7 bases between the two ends. Germline V gives CDR1 MGHRA, CDR2 YSYEKL. This CDR3 region has 13 residues. CDR3 loop: CASSQQLTYEQYF. In DNA, the CDR3 is TGCGCCAGCAGCCAACAGCTCACCTACGAGCAGTACTTC.

The chain has TRBV7-2 and TRBJ1-2, with D perhaps matching TRBD1 (6 bases). The length of the CDR3 is 15 residues. Germline CDR1 SGHTA, CDR2 FQGNSA. V was shortened by 4 bases and J by 0 bases, with 12 bases between the two germline ends. CDR3 nucleotides: TGTGCCAGCAGCTCTGCAGGGGCTACTAACTATGGCTACACCTTC. Amino acid sequence: CASSSAGATNYGYTF.

V usage is TRBV5-5 and J usage is TRBJ2-7; D remains ambiguous. The CDR3 covers 15 residues. Per the germline V gene, CDR1 is SGHKS and CDR2 is YYEKEE (reference sequence). V was trimmed by 4 bases and J by 2 bases, leaving 16 bases between them. The CDR3, as DNA: TGTGCCAGCAGCCTAGACGTCACCTCGACCTACGAGCAGTACTTC. As protein: CASSLDVTSTYEQYF.

This chain uses TRBV5-6 with TRBJ1-1; no reliable D call. Germline CDR1 reads SGHDT; CDR2 reads YYEEEE. The CDR3 loop spans 12 amino acids. Trimming cost V 4 bases and J 8 bases, with 12 bases left between them. The CDR3 coding sequence is TGTGCCAGCAGCCTGAACAGAAACGAAGCTTTCTTT. Encoded protein: CASSLNRNEAFF.

A few counts support this clone. V gene TRBV2 combines with J gene TRBJ1-2; 8 bases align to TRBD1. Germline CDR1 reads SNHLY; CDR2 reads FYNNEI. After removal of 7 bases from V and 2 bases from J, the junction contained 9 bases not matched to a gene. The CDR3 loop spans 15 amino acids. The chain's CDR3 is CASKEAGGSNYGYTF. The CDR3 DNA follows: TGTGCCAGCAAAGAGGCAGGGGGCTCCAACTATGGCTACACCTTC.

This chain joins TRBV5-1 and TRBJ1-5, with a possible D match to TRBD1 (6 bases). This CDR3 is built from 15 residues. Trimming pared 0 bases from V and 3 bases from J, leaving 10 bases between. CDR1 and CDR2 (germline): SGHRS, YFSETQ. The CDR3 here is CASSLGGGNNQPQHF. The CDR3 nucleotides are TGCGCCAGCAGCTTGGGTGGGGGCAACAATCAGCCCCAGCATTTT.

V and J are TRBV18 and TRBJ1-4, with D perhaps TRBD1 (5 bases). This CDR3 comprises 15 residues. V lost 4 bases, J lost 7 bases, and 16 bases lay in between. Per germline, CDR1 KGHSH and CDR2 LQKENI. The CDR3 loop is CASSLSGSEGEKLFF. CDR3 nucleotide sequence: TGTGCCAGCTCACTCTCAGGGTCAGAGGGTGAAAAACTGTTTTTT.

The chain couples TRBV11-2 to TRBJ2-5; 7 bases are shared with TRBD2. Looked up from germline, CDR1 is SGHAT and CDR2 is FQNNGV. The CDR3 is made up of 16 amino acids. J was trimmed by 5 bases and V by 0 bases; bases with no gene match: 9. The CDR3 DNA reads as TGTGCCAGCAGCTTAGATGACGCGGGAGCACAGGAGACCCAGTACTTC. Its translation is CASSLDDAGAQETQYF.

This chain connects TRBV30 to TRBJ1-1; D is uncertain. CDR1 and CDR2 (germline): GTSNPN, SVGIG (reference sequence). The CDR3 spans 11 residues. Trimming removed 2 bases at V and 8 bases at J, with 9 bases between. CDR3 DNA: TGTGCCTGGAGTCCCCAGAGGGAAGCTTTCTTT. Its translation: CAWSPQREAFF.

This chain links TRBV18 with TRBJ1-2; 7 bases match TRBD1. Losses at the gene ends were 2 bases for V and 7 bases for J; bases not matched to a gene: 7. Germline assignment: CDR1 KGHSH and CDR2 LQKENI. The CDR3 has 14 amino acids. CDR3 amino acids: CASSPAGQMSGYTF. The CDR3 DNA reads TGTGCCAGCTCACCAGCGGGACAGATGAGTGGCTACACCTTC.

The V call is TRBV6-5, the J call TRBJ1-1, with 7 positions matching TRBD1. V was clipped by 2 bases and J by 6 bases; unmatched bases: 9. There are 15 residues in the CDR3. Germline V gene lookup returns CDR1 MNHEY and CDR2 SVGAGI. CDR3 in amino acids: CASSYNRQGGPEAFF. The DNA for the CDR3 is TGTGCCAGCAGTTACAACCGACAGGGAGGCCCTGAAGCTTTCTTT.

CDR3 in DNA: TGTGCCAGCAGCTTCGATTCGAACACCGGGGAGCTGTTTTTT. As protein: CASSFDSNTGELFF. V is TRBV7-9 and J is TRBJ2-2; D not resolved. Trimming left V 3 bases short and J 0 bases short, with 5 bases between. Germline lookup yields CDR1 SEHNR and CDR2 FQNEAQ (reference sequence). The CDR3 totals 14 residues.

The chain employs TRBV6-4 and TRBJ2-3; possibly TRBD2 for D (6 bases). This CDR3 has 13 residues. In germline, CDR1 is MRHNA, CDR2 SNTAGT. Deletions cut 6 bases from V and 2 bases from J, with 9 bases between. CDR3 DNA sequence: TGTGCCAGCAGCGGGGGAGACACAGATACGCAGTATTTT. Translation gives CASSGGDTDTQYF.